One sample yielded the 5 T cell receptor beta chains listed below, sequenced in a study of blood T cell repertoires in COVID-19 (dated by TCRdb to about 2020). Libraries were prepared through the immunoSEQ multiplex PCR assay. This immuneACCESS table, as held by TCRdb, lists in-frame sequences with V and J called but not all clones. Of the missing ones, under half trace to an unresolved V gene in checked studies; the others have no known cause. This sample gives roughly 250,000 clones in total; around 89% of them show up just once. The ten largest clonotypes hold roughly 3.3% of the sample. Sequencing was done on a sample of peripheral blood. The receptors were gathered from a middle-aged woman with acute or convalescent COVID-19.

The chain recombines TRBV4-1 with TRBJ1-2, with 7 nucleotides matching TRBD1. Germline V lookup: CDR1 MGHRA, CDR2 YSYEKL. The length of the CDR3 is 16 residues. Trimming at V came to 1 base and at J to 5 bases, leaving 10 bases not matched to a gene. The CDR3 sequence is CASSQAPGQNIYGYTF. As DNA, the CDR3 is TGCGCCAGCAGCCAAGCCCCGGGACAGAATATATATGGCTACACCTTC.

The V and J genes are TRBV27 and TRBJ1-5, with 7 bases matching TRBD1. V trimming: 8 bases; J trimming: 4 bases; junction bases outside the gene matches: 8. This CDR3 comprises 14 residues. The germline V gene has CDR1 MNHEY and CDR2 SMNVEV (reference sequence). DNA of the CDR3: TGTGCCAGCCGACAGGGTATAGGAAATCAGCCCCAGCATTTT. Encoded protein: CASRQGIGNQPQHF.

The rearrangement joins TRBV7-9 to TRBJ2-1, with a weak D call TRBD1 (6 bases). The length of the CDR3 is 15 residues. Trimming left V 5 bases short and J 7 bases short, with 18 bases between. Germline V gene lookup returns CDR1 SEHNR and CDR2 FQNEAQ (reference sequence). Written as DNA, the CDR3 is TGTGCCAGCAGCCCGGGGCCAGGGGCGGGTAATGAGCAGTTCTTC. Amino acid sequence: CASSPGPGAGNEQFF.

The rearrangement joins TRBV7-6 to TRBJ2-7, with D possibly being TRBD2 (5 bases). The CDR3 contains 15 residues. Germline V gene data show CDR1 as SGHVS and CDR2 as FNYEAQ. The V end was cut by 5 bases, the J end by 6 bases, with 20 bases between. The chain's CDR3 is CASSPAVGGSGEQYV. As DNA, the CDR3 is TGTGCCAGCAGCCCAGCGGTAGGCGGGTCCGGCGAGCAGTACGTC.

V gene TRBV4-1 combines with J gene TRBJ2-1; no reliable D call. The CDR3 spans 14 residues. CDR1 and CDR2 (germline): MGHRA, YSYEKL. The V gene lost 4 bases and the J gene lost 0 bases, with 7 bases spanning the gap. Here the CDR3 DNA reads TGCGCCAGCAGCCTCTACGGCTCCTACAATGAGCAGTTCTTC. It translates to CASSLYGSYNEQFF.